This T cell receptor (beta chain) was captured by sequencing in a study of T cells in women clearing cervical HPV infection. Study results and limitations: Cases carried less TRBV6-7 than controls: approximately 0.1% versus 0.16%.

On this clone itself: Its antigen is undetermined. The read falls 3 residues short of the CDR3 end, and the missing part is taken from the germline J gene.

The V segment lost 1 base and the J segment 9 bases; nucleotides outside the gene matches: 8. In germline, CDR1 is SGHRS, CDR2 YFSETQ. The CDR3 is 16 amino acids. Profiling relied on immunoSEQ multiplex PCR, and the TCRdb table lists in-frame clones only, not all of them. The specimen's table records some 50,000 clones. The specimen sequenced was blood buffy coat. The receptor was isolated from a woman between 18 and 69 years old with a cervical HPV16 infection that either progressed to CIN3+ or cleared (not recorded which). The gene calls are TRBV5-1 and TRBJ2-1; TRBD2 matches at 12 bases. CDR3 DNA (partial): TGCGCCAGCAGCTTGCCACTAGCGGGGGGTCTGGGTGAG. Translating it yields CASSLPLAGGLGE. The CDR3 reads in full as CASSLPLAGGLGEQFF.